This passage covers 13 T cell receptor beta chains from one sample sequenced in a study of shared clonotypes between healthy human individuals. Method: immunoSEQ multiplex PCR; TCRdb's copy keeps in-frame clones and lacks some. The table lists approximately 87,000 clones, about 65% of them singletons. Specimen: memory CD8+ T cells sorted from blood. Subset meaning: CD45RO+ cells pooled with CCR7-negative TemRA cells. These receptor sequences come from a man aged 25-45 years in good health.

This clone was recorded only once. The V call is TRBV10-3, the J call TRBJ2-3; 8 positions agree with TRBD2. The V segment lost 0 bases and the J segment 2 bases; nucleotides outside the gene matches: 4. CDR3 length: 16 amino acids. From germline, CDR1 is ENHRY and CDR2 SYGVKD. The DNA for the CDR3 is TGTGCCATCAGTGAGTCCATACTAGCGGACACAGATACGCAGTATTTT. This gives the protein CAISESILADTDTQYF.

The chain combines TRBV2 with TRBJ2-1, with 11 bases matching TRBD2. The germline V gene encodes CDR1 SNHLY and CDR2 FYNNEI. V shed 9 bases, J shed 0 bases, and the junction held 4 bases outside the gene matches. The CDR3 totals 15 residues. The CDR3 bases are TGTGCCAGTAAGACTAGCGGGATCTCCTACAATGAGCAGTTCTTC. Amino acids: CASKTSGISYNEQFF.

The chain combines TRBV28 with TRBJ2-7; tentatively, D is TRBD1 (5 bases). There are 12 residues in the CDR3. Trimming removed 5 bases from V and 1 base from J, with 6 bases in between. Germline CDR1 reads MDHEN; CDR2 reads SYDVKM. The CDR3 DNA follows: TGTGCCAGCAGTGACAGTTCCTACGAGCAGTACTTC. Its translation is CASSDSSYEQYF.

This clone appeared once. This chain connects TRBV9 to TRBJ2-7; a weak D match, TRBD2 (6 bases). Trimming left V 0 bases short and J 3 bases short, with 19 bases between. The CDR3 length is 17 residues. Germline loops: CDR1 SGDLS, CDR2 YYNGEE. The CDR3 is CASSVASHGTLSYEQYF. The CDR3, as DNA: TGTGCCAGCAGCGTAGCTTCTCACGGGACTCTGAGCTACGAGCAGTACTTC.

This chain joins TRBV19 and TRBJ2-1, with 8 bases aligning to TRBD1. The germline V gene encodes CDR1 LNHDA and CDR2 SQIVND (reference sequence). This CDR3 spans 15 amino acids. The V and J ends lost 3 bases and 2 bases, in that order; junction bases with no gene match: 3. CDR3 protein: CASSILGQAYNEQFF. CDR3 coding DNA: TGTGCCAGTAGTATTCTGGGACAGGCCTACAATGAGCAGTTCTTC.

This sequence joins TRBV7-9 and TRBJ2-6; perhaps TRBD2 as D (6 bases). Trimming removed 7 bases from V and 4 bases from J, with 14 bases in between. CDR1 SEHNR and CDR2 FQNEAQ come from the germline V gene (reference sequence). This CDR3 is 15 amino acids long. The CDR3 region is CASIGGPLGANVLTF. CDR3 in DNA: TGTGCCAGCATCGGGGGACCCCTCGGGGCCAACGTCCTGACTTTC.

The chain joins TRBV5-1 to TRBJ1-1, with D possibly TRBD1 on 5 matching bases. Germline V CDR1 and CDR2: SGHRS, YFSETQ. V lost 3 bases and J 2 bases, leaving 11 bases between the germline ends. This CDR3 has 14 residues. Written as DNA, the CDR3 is TGCGCCAGCAGCTGGGGGGACTCTAACACTGAAGCTTTCTTT. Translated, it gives CASSWGDSNTEAFF.

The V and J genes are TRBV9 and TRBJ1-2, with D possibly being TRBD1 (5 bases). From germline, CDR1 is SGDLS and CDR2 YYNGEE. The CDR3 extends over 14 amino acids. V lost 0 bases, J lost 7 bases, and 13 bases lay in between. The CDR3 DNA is TGTGCCAGCAGCGTAGGGCCCGGGGCAATTGGCTACACCTTC. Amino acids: CASSVGPGAIGYTF.

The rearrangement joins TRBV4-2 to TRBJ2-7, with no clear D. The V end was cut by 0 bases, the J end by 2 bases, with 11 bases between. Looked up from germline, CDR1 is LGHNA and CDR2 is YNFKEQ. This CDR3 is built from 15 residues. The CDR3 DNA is TGTGCCAGCAGCCAAGAACCTGGCGGCGCCTACGAGCAGTACTTC. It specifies CASSQEPGGAYEQYF.

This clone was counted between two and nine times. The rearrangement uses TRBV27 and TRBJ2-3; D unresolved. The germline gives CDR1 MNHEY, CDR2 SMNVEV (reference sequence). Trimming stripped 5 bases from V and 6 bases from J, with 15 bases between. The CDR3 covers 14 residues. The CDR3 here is CASSINPYPDTQYF. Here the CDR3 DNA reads TGTGCCAGCAGTATCAATCCGTATCCCGATACGCAGTATTTT.

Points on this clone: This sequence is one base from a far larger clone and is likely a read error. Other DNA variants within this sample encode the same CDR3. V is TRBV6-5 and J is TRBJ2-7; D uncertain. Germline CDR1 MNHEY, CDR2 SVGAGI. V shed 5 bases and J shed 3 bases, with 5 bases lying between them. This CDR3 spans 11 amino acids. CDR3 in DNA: TGTGCCAGCAGTGAGCACTACGAGCAGTACTTC. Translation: CASSEHYEQYF.

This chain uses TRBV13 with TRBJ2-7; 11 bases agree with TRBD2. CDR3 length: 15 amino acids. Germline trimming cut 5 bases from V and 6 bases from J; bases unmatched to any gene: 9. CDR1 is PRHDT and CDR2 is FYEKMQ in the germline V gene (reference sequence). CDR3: CASSSDSGRAVEQYF. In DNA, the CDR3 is TGTGCCAGCAGCAGCGATAGCGGGAGGGCCGTCGAGCAGTACTTC.

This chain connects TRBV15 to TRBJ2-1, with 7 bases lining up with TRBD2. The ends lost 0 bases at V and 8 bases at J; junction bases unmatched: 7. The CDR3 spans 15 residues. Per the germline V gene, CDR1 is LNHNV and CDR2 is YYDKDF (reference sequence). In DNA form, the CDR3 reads TGTGCCACCAGCAGAGAGCGCGGGAGCTGGGATGAGCAGTTCTTC. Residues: CATSRERGSWDEQFF.